The T cell receptor beta chain described here comes from a study of siplizumab effects on memory and regulatory T cells (dated by TCRdb to between 2019 and 2020). Regarding the research as a whole: The study looked at the effect of siplizumab, an anti-CD2 antibody, on alloreactive T-cell subsets in allogeneic mixed lymphocyte reactions made from human PBMCs.

Sorted unstimulated T cells, along with proliferating T cells recovered from mixed lymphocyte reactions, underwent TCRbeta CDR3 sequencing. Fresh whole blood from approximately ten HLA-typed healthy donors was used to isolate PBMCs. To map where alloreactive clones came from, unstimulated CD4+ non-regulatory T cells were FACS-sorted. The research as a whole found: Of the alloreactive CD4+ clones that could be mapped, the Treg-derived share averaged roughly 69% with siplizumab compared with 25% to 30% in control reactions. Because sequences at frequencies below about 10^-5 were poorly captured, only a minor fraction of alloreactive clones could be mapped back to unstimulated subsets. Siplizumab significantly reduced the cumulative frequency of alloreactive sequences traceable to unstimulated CD4+ memory T cells. For roughly 75-97% of proliferating CD4+ or CD8+ clones, no naive or memory phenotype could be assigned. Whether proliferating Tregs from siplizumab cultures were suppressive was not functionally confirmed. Unstimulated naive T cells appeared more diverse than memory T cells, and naive cells seemed to contribute substantially to the alloresponse.

On this clone itself: Its antigen is not yet known. No much larger clone is present one base from it, and per-base qualities are unavailable.

Via the germline V gene, CDR1 is SGHTA and CDR2 FQGTGA. The CDR3 measures 13 amino acids from cysteine to phenylalanine. Only the CDR3 part of the read is kept: 39 bases, read in frame from the first base. The junction shows trimming of 8 bases on V and 0 bases on J, plus 5 bases between the germline ends. Library preparation employed the immunoSEQ multiplex PCR assay. Approximately 10^5 TCR templates per sample were assayed by the deep sequencing platform. Genomic DNA extracted from sorted T cells was the material used for TCRbeta CDR3 sequencing. In the original analysis: Clonal analysis of TCRbeta CDR3 data was done in the R programming language. Unstimulated samples were compared with post-reaction CFSE-low samples to define alloreactive CD4+ and CD8+ clones. Regulatory or non-regulatory origin of alloreactive CD4+ clones was assigned by matching sequences to the sorted unstimulated Treg and non-Treg repertoires. TCRdb provides this immuneACCESS table in a form limited to in-frame rearrangements. Some clones are lacking; in checked studies, under half of them reflect an unresolved V gene, and why the rest are absent is not known. Clonal size and the V and J genes are those of that table, whereas D and trimming came from the DNA. This sample holds under 95,000 clones; approximately 95% were observed only once. The ten largest clonotypes hold roughly 0.3% of the sample.

The chain is made from TRBV7-3 and TRBJ2-6, with the D gene too uncertain to name. The receptor was derived from a human donor in good health. The specimen sequenced was non-Treg CD4+ T cells sorted from blood. Taken with the paper, the label for cell subset or site translates to: FACS-sorted unstimulated CD4+ non-regulatory T cells. The sequenced DNA: TGTGCCAGCCGTCGCTCTGGGGCCAACGTCCTGACTTTC. It translates as CASRRSGANVLTF.